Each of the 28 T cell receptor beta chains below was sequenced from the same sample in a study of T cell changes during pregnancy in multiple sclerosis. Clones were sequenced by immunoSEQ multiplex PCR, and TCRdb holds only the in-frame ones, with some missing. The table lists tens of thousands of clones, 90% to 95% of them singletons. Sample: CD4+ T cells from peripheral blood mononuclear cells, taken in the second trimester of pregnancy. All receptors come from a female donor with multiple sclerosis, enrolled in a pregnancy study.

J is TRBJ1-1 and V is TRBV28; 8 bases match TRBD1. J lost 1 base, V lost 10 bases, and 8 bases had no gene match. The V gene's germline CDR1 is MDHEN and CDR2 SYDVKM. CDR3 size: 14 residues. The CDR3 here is CAIETGQGNTEAFF. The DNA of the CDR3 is TGTGCCATCGAAACCGGACAGGGGAACACTGAAGCTTTCTTT.

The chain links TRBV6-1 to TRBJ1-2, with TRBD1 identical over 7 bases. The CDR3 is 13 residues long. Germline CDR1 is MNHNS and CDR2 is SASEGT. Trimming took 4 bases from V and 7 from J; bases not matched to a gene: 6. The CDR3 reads CASSVTGAGGYTF. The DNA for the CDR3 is TGTGCCAGCAGTGTCACAGGGGCAGGTGGCTACACCTTC.

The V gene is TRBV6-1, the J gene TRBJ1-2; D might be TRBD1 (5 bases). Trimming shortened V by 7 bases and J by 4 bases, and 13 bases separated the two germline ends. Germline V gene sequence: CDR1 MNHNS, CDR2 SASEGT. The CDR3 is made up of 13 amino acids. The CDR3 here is CASTQQDIYGYTF. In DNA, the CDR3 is TGTGCCAGCACCCAGCAGGACATCTATGGCTACACCTTC.

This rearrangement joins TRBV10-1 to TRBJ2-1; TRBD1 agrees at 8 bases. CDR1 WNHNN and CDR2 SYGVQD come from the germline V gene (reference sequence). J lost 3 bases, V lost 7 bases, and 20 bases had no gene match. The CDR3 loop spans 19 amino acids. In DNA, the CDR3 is TGCGCCAGCACCCCGCGGACAGGGAAACGCCGTTTTCTCTACAATGAGCAGTTCTTC. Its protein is CASTPRTGKRRFLYNEQFF.

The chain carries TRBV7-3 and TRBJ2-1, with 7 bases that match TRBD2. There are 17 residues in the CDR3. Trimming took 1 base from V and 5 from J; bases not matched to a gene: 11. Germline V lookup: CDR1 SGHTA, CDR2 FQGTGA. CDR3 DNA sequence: TGTGCCAGCAGCTTAAGGAGCGGGGAGGCAGGACACAATGAGCAGTTCTTC. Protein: CASSLRSGEAGHNEQFF.

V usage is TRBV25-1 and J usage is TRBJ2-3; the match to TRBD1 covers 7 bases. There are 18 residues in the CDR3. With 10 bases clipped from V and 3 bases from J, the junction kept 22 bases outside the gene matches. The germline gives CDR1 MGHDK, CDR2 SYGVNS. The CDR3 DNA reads TGTGCCAAGCCGACGTGGGAAATCAGGGGGTTGTTGACAGATACGCAGTATTTT. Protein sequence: CAKPTWEIRGLLTDTQYF. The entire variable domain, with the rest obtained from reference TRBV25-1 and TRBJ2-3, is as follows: EADIYQTPRYLVIGTGKKITLECSQTMGHDKMYWYQQDPGMELHLIHYSYGVNSTEKGDLSSESTVSRIRTEHFPLTLESARPSHTSQYLCAKPTWEIRGLLTDTQYFGPGTRLTVL.

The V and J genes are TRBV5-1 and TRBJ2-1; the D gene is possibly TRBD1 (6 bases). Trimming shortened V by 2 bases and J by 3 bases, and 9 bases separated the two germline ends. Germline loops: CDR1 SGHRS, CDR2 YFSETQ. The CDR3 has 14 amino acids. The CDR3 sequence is CASSFPGDYNEQFF. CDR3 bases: TGCGCCAGCAGCTTCCCAGGGGACTACAATGAGCAGTTCTTC.

In DNA, the CDR3 is TGTGCCAGCAGTTACGGCAGGGGCTGGGAGACCCAGTACTTC. This sequence encodes CASSYGRGWETQYF. The chain employs TRBV6-6 and TRBJ2-5, with D perhaps TRBD1 (6 bases). CDR1 is MNHNY and CDR2 is SVGAGI in the germline V gene (reference sequence). Trimming shortened V by 2 bases and J by 5 bases, and 12 bases separated the two germline ends. The CDR3 loop spans 14 amino acids.

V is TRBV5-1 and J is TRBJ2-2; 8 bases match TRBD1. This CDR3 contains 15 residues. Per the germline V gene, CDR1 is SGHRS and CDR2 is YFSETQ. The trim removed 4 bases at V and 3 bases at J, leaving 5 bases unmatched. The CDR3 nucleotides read TGCGCCAGCAGCATGGACAGGGTGGACACCGGGGAGCTGTTTTTT. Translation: CASSMDRVDTGELFF.

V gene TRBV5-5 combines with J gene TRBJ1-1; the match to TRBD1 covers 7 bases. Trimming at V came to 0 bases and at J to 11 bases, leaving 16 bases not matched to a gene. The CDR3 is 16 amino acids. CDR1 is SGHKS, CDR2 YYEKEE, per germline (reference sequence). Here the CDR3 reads CASSLEGARGTLEAFF. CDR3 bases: TGTGCCAGCAGCTTGGAAGGGGCCAGGGGGACACTCGAGGCTTTCTTT.

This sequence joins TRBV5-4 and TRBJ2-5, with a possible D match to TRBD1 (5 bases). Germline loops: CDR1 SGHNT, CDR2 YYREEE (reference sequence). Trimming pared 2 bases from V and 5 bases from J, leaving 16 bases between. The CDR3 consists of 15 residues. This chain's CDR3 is CASSLARVPGETQYF. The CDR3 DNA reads TGTGCCAGCAGCTTAGCTCGAGTACCAGGGGAGACCCAGTACTTC.

The CDR3 sequence: CASRTSGTGEQYF. Written as DNA, the CDR3 is TGTGCCAGTAGGACTAGCGGGACAGGCGAGCAGTACTTC. The gene calls are TRBV28 and TRBJ2-7; 12 bases map to TRBD2. V trimming: 9 bases; J trimming: 6 bases; junction bases outside the gene matches: 6. The CDR3 is made up of 13 amino acids. Looked up from germline, CDR1 is MDHEN and CDR2 is SYDVKM.

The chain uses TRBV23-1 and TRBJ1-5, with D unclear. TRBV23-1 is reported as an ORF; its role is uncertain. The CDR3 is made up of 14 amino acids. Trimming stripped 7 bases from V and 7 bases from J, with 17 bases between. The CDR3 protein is CASTLRAGWQPQHF. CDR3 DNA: TGCGCCAGCACCCTGAGGGCGGGTTGGCAGCCCCAGCATTTT.

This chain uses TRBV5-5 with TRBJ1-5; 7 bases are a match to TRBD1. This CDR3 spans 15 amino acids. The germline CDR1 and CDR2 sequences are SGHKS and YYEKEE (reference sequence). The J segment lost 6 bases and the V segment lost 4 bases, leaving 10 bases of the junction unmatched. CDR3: CASSGQTGPGQPQHF. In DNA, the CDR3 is TGTGCCAGCAGCGGGCAGACAGGGCCAGGTCAGCCCCAGCATTTT.

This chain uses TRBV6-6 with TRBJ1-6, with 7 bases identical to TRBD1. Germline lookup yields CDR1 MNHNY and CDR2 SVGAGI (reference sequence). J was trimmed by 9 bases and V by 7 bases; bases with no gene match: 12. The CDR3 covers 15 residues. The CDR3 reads CASNYAGQGVSPLHF. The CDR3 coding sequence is TGTGCCAGCAACTACGCGGGCCAGGGGGTTTCACCCCTCCACTTT.

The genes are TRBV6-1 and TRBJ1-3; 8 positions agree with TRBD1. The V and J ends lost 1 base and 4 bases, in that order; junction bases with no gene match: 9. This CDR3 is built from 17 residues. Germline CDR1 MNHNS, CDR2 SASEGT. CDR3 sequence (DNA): TGTGCCAGCAGTGAAGAGGCAGGGGGCGCATCCGGAAACACCATATATTTT. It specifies CASSEEAGGASGNTIYF.

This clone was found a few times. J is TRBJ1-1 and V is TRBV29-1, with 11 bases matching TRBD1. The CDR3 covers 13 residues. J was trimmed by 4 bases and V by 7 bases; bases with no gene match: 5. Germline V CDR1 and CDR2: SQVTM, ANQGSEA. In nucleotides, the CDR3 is TGCAGCGCGAGGGACAGGGGGACCACTGAAGCTTTCTTT. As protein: CSARDRGTTEAFF.

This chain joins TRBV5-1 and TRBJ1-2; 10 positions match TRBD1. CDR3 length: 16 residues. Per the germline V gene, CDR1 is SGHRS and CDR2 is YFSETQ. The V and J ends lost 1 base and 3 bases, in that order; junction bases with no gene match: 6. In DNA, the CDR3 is TGCGCCAGCAGCTTGTCCCTAGGACAGGGGGACTATGGCTACACCTTC. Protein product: CASSLSLGQGDYGYTF.

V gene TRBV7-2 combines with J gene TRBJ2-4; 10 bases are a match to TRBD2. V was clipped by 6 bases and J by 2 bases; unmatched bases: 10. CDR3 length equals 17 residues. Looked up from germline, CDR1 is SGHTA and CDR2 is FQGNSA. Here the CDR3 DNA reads TGTGCCAGCAGTCGGACCGTACTAGCGGGAACCAAAAACATTCAGTACTTC. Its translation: CASSRTVLAGTKNIQYF.

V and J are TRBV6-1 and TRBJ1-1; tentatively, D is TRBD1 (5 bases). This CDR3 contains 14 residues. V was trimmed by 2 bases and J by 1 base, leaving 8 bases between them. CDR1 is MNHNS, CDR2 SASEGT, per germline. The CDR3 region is CASSEQGENTEAFF. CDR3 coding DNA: TGTGCCAGCAGTGAACAGGGTGAGAACACTGAAGCTTTCTTT.

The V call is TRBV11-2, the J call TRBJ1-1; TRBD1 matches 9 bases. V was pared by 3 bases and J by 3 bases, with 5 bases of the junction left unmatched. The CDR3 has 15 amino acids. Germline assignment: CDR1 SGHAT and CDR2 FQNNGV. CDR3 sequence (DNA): TGTGCCAGCAGCTTGGGGACAGGGATAGACACTGAAGCTTTCTTT. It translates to CASSLGTGIDTEAFF.

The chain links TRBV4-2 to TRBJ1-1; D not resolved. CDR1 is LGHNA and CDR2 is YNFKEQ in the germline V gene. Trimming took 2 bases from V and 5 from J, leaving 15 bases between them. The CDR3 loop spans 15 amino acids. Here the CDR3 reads CASSQNPRGDTEAFF. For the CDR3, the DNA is TGTGCCAGCAGCCAAAATCCTCGGGGAGATACTGAAGCTTTCTTT.

The CDR3 nucleotides are TGTGCCAGCAGACTTCTCGGGGTCGGGTATGGCTACACCTTC. It specifies CASRLLGVGYGYTF. The V gene is TRBV28, the J gene TRBJ1-2; D unclear. Germline values: CDR1 MDHEN, CDR2 SYDVKM. The CDR3 spans 14 residues. Trimming removed 6 bases from V and 5 bases from J, with 16 bases in between.

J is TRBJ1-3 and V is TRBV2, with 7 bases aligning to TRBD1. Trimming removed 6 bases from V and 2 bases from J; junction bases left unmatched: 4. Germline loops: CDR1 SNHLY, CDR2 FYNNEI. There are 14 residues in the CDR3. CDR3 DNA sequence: TGTGCCAGCAGAACTACAGGGGCTGGAAACACCATATATTTT. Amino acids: CASRTTGAGNTIYF.

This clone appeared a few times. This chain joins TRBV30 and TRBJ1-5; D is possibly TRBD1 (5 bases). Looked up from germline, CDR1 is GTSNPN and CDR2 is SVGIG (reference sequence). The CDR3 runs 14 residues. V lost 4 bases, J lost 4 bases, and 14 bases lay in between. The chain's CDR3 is CAWNVGAPNQPQHF. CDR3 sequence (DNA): TGTGCCTGGAACGTAGGGGCCCCGAATCAGCCCCAGCATTTT.

The CDR3 reads CASGQRYNEQFF. In nucleotides, the CDR3 is TGTGCCAGCGGACAGAGATACAATGAGCAGTTCTTC. The chain has TRBV6-1 and TRBJ2-1; D possibly corresponds to TRBD1 (6 bases). Per the germline V gene, CDR1 is MNHNS and CDR2 is SASEGT. This CDR3 region has 12 residues. The V and J ends lost 8 bases and 4 bases respectively, with 9 bases between them.

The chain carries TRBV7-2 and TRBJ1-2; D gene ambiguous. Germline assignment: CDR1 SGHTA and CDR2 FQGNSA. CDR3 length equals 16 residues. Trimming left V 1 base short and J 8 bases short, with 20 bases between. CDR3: CASSLGVASPGIGYTF. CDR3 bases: TGTGCCAGCAGCTTAGGAGTCGCGTCCCCGGGGATCGGCTACACCTTC.

The CDR3 DNA follows: TGCGCCAGCAGCTTGCCCAGGGGGCGAATGGGGATGAACACTGAAGCTTTCTTT. Translation: CASSLPRGRMGMNTEAFF. This sequence joins TRBV5-1 and TRBJ1-1; TRBD1 agrees at 8 bases. V shed 1 base, J shed 0 bases, and the junction held 11 bases outside the gene matches. Per the germline V gene, CDR1 is SGHRS and CDR2 is YFSETQ. The CDR3 has 18 amino acids.